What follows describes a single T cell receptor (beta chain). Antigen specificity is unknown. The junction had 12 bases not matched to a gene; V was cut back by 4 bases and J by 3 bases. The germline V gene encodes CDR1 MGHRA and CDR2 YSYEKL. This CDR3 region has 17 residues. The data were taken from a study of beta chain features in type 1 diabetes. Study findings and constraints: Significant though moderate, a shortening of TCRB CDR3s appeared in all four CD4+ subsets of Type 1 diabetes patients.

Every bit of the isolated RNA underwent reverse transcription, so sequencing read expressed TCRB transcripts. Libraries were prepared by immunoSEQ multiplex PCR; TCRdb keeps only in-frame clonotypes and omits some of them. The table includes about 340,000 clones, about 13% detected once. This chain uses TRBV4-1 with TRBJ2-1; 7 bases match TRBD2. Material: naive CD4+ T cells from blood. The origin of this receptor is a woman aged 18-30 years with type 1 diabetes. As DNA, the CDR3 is TGCGCCAGCAGCCTAGATAGCGTGGGAGGGGTCTACAATGAGCAGTTCTTC. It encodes CASSLDSVGGVYNEQFF.